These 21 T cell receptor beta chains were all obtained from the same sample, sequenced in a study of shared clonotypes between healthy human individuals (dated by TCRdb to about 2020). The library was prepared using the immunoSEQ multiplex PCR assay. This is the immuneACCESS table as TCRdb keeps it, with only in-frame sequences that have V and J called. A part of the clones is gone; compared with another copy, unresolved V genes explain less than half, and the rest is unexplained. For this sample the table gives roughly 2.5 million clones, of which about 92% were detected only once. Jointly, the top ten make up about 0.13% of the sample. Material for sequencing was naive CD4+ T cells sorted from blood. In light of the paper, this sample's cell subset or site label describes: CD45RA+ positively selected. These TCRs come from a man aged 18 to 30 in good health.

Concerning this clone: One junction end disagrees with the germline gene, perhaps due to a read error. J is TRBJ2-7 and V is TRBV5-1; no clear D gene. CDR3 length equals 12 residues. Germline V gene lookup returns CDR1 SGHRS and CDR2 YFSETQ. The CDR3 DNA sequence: TGCGCCAGCAGTTTGGACCTATTGGAGCAGTACTTC. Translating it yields CASSLDLLEQYF.

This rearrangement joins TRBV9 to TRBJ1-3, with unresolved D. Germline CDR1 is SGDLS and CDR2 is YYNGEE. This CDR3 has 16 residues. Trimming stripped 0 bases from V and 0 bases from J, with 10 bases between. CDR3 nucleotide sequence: TGTGCCAGCAGCGTAGGACCGGTGACCTCTGGAAACACCATATATTTT. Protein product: CASSVGPVTSGNTIYF.

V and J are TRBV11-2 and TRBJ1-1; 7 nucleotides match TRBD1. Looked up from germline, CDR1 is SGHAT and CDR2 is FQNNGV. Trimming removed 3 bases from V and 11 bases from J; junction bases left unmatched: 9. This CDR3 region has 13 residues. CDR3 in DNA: TGTGCCAGCAGCTTGGGGGAACAGGGGCAGGCTTTCTTT. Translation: CASSLGEQGQAFF.

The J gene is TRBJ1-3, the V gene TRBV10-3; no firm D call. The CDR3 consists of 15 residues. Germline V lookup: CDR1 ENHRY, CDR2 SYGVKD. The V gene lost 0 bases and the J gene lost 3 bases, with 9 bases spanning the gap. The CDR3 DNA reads TGTGCCATCAGTGAGTCGGGGAAGTATGGAAACACCATATATTTT. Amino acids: CAISESGKYGNTIYF.

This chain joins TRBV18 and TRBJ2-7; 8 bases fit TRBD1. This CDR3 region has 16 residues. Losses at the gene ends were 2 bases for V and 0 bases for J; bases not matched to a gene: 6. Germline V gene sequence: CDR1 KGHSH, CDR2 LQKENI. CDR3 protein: CASSPGVQGASYEQYF. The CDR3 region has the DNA TGTGCCAGCTCACCAGGAGTGCAGGGGGCCTCCTACGAGCAGTACTTC.

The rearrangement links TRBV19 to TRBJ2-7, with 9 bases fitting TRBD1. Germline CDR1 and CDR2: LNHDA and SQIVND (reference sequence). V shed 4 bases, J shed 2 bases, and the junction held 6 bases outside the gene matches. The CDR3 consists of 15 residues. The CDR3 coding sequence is TGTGCCAGTAGTAGGACAGGGGACTATACCTACGAGCAGTACTTC. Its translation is CASSRTGDYTYEQYF.

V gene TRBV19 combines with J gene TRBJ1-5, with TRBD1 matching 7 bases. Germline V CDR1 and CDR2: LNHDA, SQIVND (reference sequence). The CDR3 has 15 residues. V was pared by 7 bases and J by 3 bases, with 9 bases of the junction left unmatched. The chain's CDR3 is CASTLKGGANQPQHF. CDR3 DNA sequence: TGTGCCAGTACCCTCAAAGGGGGCGCCAATCAGCCCCAGCATTTT.

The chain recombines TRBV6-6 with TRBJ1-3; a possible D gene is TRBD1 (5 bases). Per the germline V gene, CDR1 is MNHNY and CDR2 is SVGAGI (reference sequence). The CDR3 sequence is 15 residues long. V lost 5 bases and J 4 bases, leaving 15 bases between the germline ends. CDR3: CASSPDRFLGNTIYF. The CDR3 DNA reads TGTGCCAGCAGTCCCGACAGATTTCTCGGAAACACCATATATTTT.

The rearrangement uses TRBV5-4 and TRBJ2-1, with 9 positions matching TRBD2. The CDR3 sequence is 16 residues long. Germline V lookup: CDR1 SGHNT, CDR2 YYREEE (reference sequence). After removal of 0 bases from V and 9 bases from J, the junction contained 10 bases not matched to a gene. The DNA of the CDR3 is TGTGCCAGCAGCTTGGGGGGTGTGACTAGCGGCTTTGAGCAGTTCTTC. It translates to CASSLGGVTSGFEQFF.

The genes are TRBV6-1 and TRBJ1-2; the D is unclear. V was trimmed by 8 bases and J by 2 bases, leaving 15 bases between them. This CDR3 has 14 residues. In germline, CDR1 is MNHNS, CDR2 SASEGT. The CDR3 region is CASGVGLGNYGYTF. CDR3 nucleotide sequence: TGTGCCAGCGGTGTAGGACTAGGAAACTATGGCTACACCTTC.

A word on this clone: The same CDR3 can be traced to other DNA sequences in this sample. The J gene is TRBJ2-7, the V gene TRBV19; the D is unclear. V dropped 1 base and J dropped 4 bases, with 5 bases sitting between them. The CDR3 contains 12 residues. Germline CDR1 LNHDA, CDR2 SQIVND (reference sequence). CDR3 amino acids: CASSIGGYEQYF. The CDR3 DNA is TGTGCCAGTAGTATAGGAGGATACGAGCAGTACTTC.

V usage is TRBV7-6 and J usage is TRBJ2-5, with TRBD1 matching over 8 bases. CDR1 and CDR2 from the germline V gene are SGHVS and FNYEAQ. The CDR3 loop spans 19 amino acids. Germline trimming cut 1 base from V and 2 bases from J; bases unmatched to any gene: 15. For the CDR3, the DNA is TGTGCCAGCAGCTTAGTCGGCAGGGGGCGCTCCCCCCTTCAAGAGACCCAGTACTTC. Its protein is CASSLVGRGRSPLQETQYF.

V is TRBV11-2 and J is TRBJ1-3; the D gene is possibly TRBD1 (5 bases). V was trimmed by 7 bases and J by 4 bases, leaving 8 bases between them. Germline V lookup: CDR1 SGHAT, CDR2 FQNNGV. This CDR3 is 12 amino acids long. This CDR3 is CASNRQGNTIYF. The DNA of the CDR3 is TGTGCCAGCAACCGACAGGGAAACACCATATATTTT.

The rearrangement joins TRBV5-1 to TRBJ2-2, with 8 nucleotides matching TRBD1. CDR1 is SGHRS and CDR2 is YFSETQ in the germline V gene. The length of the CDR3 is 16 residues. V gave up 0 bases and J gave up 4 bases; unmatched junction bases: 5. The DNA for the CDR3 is TGCGCCAGCAGCTTGGTGCAGGGGGCTATCACCGGGGAGCTGTTTTTT. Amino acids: CASSLVQGAITGELFF.

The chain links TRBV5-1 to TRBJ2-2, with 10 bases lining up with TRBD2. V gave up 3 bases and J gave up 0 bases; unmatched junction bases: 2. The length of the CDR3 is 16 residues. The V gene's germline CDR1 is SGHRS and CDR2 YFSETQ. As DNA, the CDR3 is TGCGCCAGCAGCTCCGGACTAGCGGCGAACACCGGGGAGCTGTTTTTT. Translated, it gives CASSSGLAANTGELFF.

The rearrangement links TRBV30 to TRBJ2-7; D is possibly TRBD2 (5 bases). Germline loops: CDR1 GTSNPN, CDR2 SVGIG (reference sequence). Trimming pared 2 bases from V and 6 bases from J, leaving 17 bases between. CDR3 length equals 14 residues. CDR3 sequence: CAWSRGLVSTEQYF. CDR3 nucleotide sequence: TGTGCCTGGAGTCGAGGGCTAGTCAGTACCGAGCAGTACTTC.

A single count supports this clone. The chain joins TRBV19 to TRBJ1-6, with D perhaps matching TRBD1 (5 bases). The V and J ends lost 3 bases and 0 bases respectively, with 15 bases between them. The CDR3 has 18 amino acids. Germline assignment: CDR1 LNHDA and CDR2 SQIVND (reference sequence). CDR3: CASSISGRASSYNSPLHF. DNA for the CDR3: TGTGCCAGTAGTATTTCAGGCAGGGCGAGCTCCTATAATTCACCCCTCCACTTT.

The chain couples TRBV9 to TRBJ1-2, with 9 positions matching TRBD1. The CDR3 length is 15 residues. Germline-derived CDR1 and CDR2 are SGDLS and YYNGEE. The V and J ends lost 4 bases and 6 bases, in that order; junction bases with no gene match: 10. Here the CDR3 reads CASSTRTGDRDGYTF. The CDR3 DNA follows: TGTGCCAGCAGCACGCGGACAGGGGATAGGGATGGCTACACCTTC.

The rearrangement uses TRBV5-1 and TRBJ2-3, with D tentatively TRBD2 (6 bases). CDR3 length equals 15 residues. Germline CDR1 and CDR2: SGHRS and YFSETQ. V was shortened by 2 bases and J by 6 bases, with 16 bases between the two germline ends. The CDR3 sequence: CASSLRRDMRDTQYF. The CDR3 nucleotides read TGCGCCAGCAGCTTAAGGCGGGATATGCGGGATACGCAGTATTTT. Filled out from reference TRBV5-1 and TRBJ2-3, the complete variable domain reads KAGVTQTPRYLIKTRGQQVTLSCSPISGHRSVSWYQQTPGQGLQFLFEYFSETQRNKGNFPGRFSGRQFSNSRSEMNVSTLELGDSALYLCASSLRRDMRDTQYFGPGTRLTVL.

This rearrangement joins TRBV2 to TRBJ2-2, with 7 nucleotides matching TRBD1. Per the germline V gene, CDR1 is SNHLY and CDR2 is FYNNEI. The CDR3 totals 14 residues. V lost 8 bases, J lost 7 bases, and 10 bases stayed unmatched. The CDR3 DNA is TGTGCCAGCTGCGCCCGGACAGGTGGCGGGGAGCTGTTTTTT. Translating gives CASCARTGGGELFF. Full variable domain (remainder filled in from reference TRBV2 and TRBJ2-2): EPEVTQTPSHQVTQMGQEVILRCVPISNHLYFYWYRQILGQKVEFLVSFYNNEISEKSEIFDDQFSVERPDGSNFTLKIRSTKLEDSAMYFCASCARTGGGELFFGEGSRLTVL.

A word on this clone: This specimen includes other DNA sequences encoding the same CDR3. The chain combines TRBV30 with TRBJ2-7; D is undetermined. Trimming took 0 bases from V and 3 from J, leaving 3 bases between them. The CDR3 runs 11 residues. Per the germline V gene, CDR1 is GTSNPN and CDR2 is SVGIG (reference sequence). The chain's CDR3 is CAWSVLYEQYF. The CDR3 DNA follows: TGTGCCTGGAGTGTGCTCTACGAGCAGTACTTC.